A single sample is the source of the 3 T cell receptor beta chains below, sequenced in a study of blood T cells in healthy people across ages. Primed by a sample-barcoded 5' primer and a J-beta primer mix, a second PCR proceeded for 7 to 11 cycles. TCRdb ran MiXCR on the 5' RACE reads and lists one entry per CDR3 protein. The sample contains 450,000 to 600,000 distinct CDR3 sequences, 27% of which appear only once. This same sample was also part of a study on T cells of mothers and their children.

Sequencing input: blood. Every receptor here comes from a boy aged 2 to 10 in good health.

In its sample, this clonotype was seen many times. The genes are TRBV5-1 and TRBJ2-3; TRBD2 matches 7 bases. Losses at the gene ends were 2 bases for V and 4 bases for J; bases not matched to a gene: 7. The CDR3 covers 15 residues. Per the germline V gene, CDR1 is SGHRS and CDR2 is YFSETQ. The DNA of the CDR3 is TGCGCCAGCAGCTTAGGGGCGGGGGACCCAGATACGCAGTATTTT. Its translation: CASSLGAGDPDTQYF.

This clonotype has a handful of counts. The chain links TRBV7-9 to TRBJ2-1, with a tentative D call TRBD2 (5 bases). Germline loops: CDR1 SEHNR, CDR2 FQNEAQ (reference sequence). The CDR3 consists of 15 residues. V shed 5 bases and J shed 0 bases, with 11 bases lying between them. CDR3 in amino acids: CASSPELDSYNEQFF. CDR3 DNA: TGTGCCAGCAGCCCAGAACTAGACTCCTACAATGAGCAGTTCTTC.

The V and J genes are TRBV29-1 and TRBJ2-3; perhaps D is TRBD1 or TRBD2 (5 bases each). Germline V CDR1 and CDR2: SQVTM, ANQGSEA. The CDR3 sequence is 13 residues long. V lost 3 bases, J lost 4 bases, and 11 bases lay in between. In nucleotides, the CDR3 is TGCAGCGTTGAGCCTATGGGACCAGATACGCAGTATTTT. Its translation: CSVEPMGPDTQYF.